A single sample is the source of the 17 T cell receptor beta chains below, sequenced in a study of CD8 T cells in ankylosing spondylitis. Broader study findings: What appeared characteristic of ankylosing spondylitis blood was a TCR beta motif of fewer than ten highly homologous variants.

TCRdb processed the 5' RACE reads anew with MiXCR; each CDR3 protein has one entry. Seen here are about 800,000 distinct CDR3 sequences, 12% observed once, and the top ten hold approximately 0.51%. The antigens of these receptors remain unknown. Sequencing used blood, either unsorted or a sorted T cell fraction (not recorded which). The receptor set was obtained from a male donor with ankylosing spondylitis.

A few counts support this clonotype. The chain combines TRBV28 with TRBJ2-2; D unclear. Germline V gives CDR1 MDHEN, CDR2 SYDVKM. Trimming stripped 3 bases from V and 8 bases from J, with 19 bases between. This CDR3 has 16 amino acids. The CDR3, as DNA: TGTGCCAGCAGTTTTCCCCTACCGGGCCTCAGAGGGGAGCTGTTTTTT. Residues: CASSFPLPGLRGELFF.

This clonotype was counted between two and nine times. The chain links TRBV20-1 to TRBJ2-4; 10 bases are shared with TRBD1. The CDR3 length is 18 residues. After removal of 5 bases from V and 1 base from J, the junction contained 14 bases not matched to a gene. Looked up from germline, CDR1 is DFQATT and CDR2 is SNEGSKA (reference sequence). The CDR3 DNA is TGCAGTGCTGTACCGGGACAGGGGCTACCGCTGGCCAAAAACATTCAGTACTTC. Translating it yields CSAVPGQGLPLAKNIQYF.

This clonotype was seen ten or more times. The chain employs TRBV7-2 and TRBJ2-3; possible D gene TRBD1, 5 bases. The CDR3 contains 14 residues. The germline V gene has CDR1 SGHTA and CDR2 FQGNSA. The V end was cut by 1 base, the J end by 1 base, with 6 bases between. The CDR3 is CASSLEQGTDTQYF. CDR3 DNA: TGTGCCAGCAGCTTAGAACAGGGCACAGATACGCAGTATTTT.

This clonotype was counted between two and nine times. The V and J genes are TRBV5-1 and TRBJ1-3; D not resolved. The V end was cut by 0 bases, the J end by 8 bases, with 6 bases between. Germline V gene lookup returns CDR1 SGHRS and CDR2 YFSETQ. The CDR3 loop spans 12 amino acids. The CDR3 loop is CASSLDKDTIYF. CDR3 DNA sequence: TGCGCCAGCAGCTTGGATAAAGACACCATATATTTT.

J is TRBJ2-7 and V is TRBV20-1; 7 bases fit TRBD1. Germline V CDR1 and CDR2: DFQATT, SNEGSKA (reference sequence). With V trimmed by 2 bases and J by 3 bases, 4 bases remained unmatched. The CDR3 contains 13 residues. CDR3 in DNA: TGCAGTGCTAGACCCGGGACAGACTACGAGCAGTACTTC. It translates to CSARPGTDYEQYF.

The rearrangement joins TRBV6-2 or TRBV6-3 to TRBJ1-4; D not certain. V was trimmed by 8 bases and J by 0 bases, leaving 19 bases between them. The germline gives CDR1 MNHEY, CDR2 SVGEGT. CDR3 size: 17 residues. The CDR3 loop is CASADPAAASTNEKLFF. The DNA of the CDR3 is TGTGCCAGCGCGGACCCGGCGGCAGCCTCAACTAATGAAAAACTGTTTTTT.

As regards this clonotype: This may be a read error, as it is one base from a much larger clone. The CDR3 coding sequence is TGTGCCAGCAGCTTATCGATGGGCGGAGGTACGGGTGAGCAGTTCTTC. This gives the protein CASSLSMGGGTGEQFF. The V call is TRBV7-6, the J call TRBJ2-1; TRBD2 is a possible D gene (5 bases). Trimming shortened V by 2 bases and J by 9 bases, and 20 bases separated the two germline ends. The CDR3 covers 16 residues. Germline loops: CDR1 SGHVS, CDR2 FNYEAQ.

This clonotype was seen a handful of times. The CDR3 is CASSQRGGSGYTF. CDR3 in DNA: TGTGCCAGCTCACAACGTGGTGGTTCAGGCTACACCTTC. The chain employs TRBV18 and TRBJ1-2; D is undetermined. CDR1 is KGHSH, CDR2 LQKENI, per germline. Deletions cut 4 bases from V and 8 bases from J, with 14 bases between. The CDR3 loop spans 13 amino acids.

This clonotype was seen at least ten times. The chain links TRBV20-1 to TRBJ2-3; the D is unclear. V lost 1 base and J 2 bases, leaving 10 bases between the germline ends. The V gene's germline CDR1 is DFQATT and CDR2 SNEGSKA (reference sequence). The CDR3 runs to 14 residues. Here the CDR3 DNA reads TGCAGTGCTAGAGTCGGCCGATCCACAGATACGCAGTATTTT. Translation: CSARVGRSTDTQYF.

This clonotype was counted only a few times. The gene calls are TRBV5-1 and TRBJ1-1, with 7 bases that match TRBD1. V dropped 2 bases and J dropped 11; count of bases not matched to a gene: 9. The germline V gene has CDR1 SGHRS and CDR2 YFSETQ. The CDR3 spans 13 residues. CDR3 DNA: TGCGCCAGCAGCTTTTCCGGGACAGACCAGGCTTTCTTT. It codes for CASSFSGTDQAFF.

V usage is TRBV20-1 and J usage is TRBJ2-2, with 9 bases identical to TRBD2. Germline V gives CDR1 DFQATT, CDR2 SNEGSKA (reference sequence). Trimming took 0 bases from V and 7 from J; bases not matched to a gene: 15. The CDR3 extends over 18 amino acids. The CDR3 reads CSARDPSKVAGAHGELFF. The CDR3 bases are TGCAGTGCTAGAGATCCATCAAAGGTAGCGGGAGCCCACGGGGAGCTGTTTTTT.

The rearrangement uses TRBV5-5 and TRBJ2-1; D ambiguous. This CDR3 region has 14 residues. CDR1 and CDR2 (germline): SGHKS, YYEKEE (reference sequence). V lost 1 base and J 4 bases, leaving 9 bases between the germline ends. The CDR3 protein is CASSLRIGYNEQFF. The DNA for the CDR3 is TGTGCCAGCAGCTTGAGAATAGGTTACAATGAGCAGTTCTTC.

The chain is built from TRBV5-1 and TRBJ2-6; TRBD1 agrees at 10 bases. Losses at the gene ends were 4 bases for V and 0 bases for J; bases not matched to a gene: 4. CDR1 SGHRS and CDR2 YFSETQ come from the germline V gene. The CDR3 is made up of 17 amino acids. The CDR3 sequence is CASSRDRGYSGANVLTF. The CDR3 DNA follows: TGCGCCAGCAGCCGGGACAGGGGCTACTCTGGGGCCAACGTCCTGACTTTC.

The chain couples TRBV5-1 to TRBJ2-2, with 12 bases aligning to TRBD1. Germline V lookup: CDR1 SGHRS, CDR2 YFSETQ. The CDR3 spans 16 residues. J was trimmed by 6 bases and V by 2 bases; bases with no gene match: 5. CDR3 sequence: CASSFGTGGAAGELFF. CDR3 bases: TGCGCCAGCAGCTTCGGGACAGGGGGCGCAGCCGGGGAGCTGTTTTTT.

This CDR3 is CAIWQGGMNTEAFF. CDR3 bases: TGTGCCATATGGCAAGGGGGCATGAACACTGAAGCTTTCTTT. This sequence joins TRBV28 and TRBJ1-1, with 7 bases aligning to TRBD1. The CDR3 loop spans 14 amino acids. Germline CDR1 is MDHEN and CDR2 is SYDVKM. V shed 10 bases and J 0 bases; nucleotides not matched to a gene: 8.

This clonotype occurred a few times. The chain links TRBV20-1 to TRBJ2-3, with 9 nucleotides matching TRBD1. Losses at the gene ends were 6 bases for V and 4 bases for J; bases not matched to a gene: 8. There are 14 residues in the CDR3. Germline loops: CDR1 DFQATT, CDR2 SNEGSKA (reference sequence). CDR3 nucleotides: TGCAGTGCAGAACAGGGGGCGGCCGCAGATACGCAGTATTTT. This translates into CSAEQGAAADTQYF.

The chain couples TRBV24-1 to TRBJ2-1; a weak D match, TRBD1 (5 bases). The germline V gene encodes CDR1 KGHDR and CDR2 SFDVKD. The CDR3 length is 15 residues. Deletions cut 6 bases from V and 5 bases from J, with 16 bases between. CDR3 protein: CATSRKGRMDNEQFF. Written as DNA, the CDR3 is TGTGCCACCAGTCGGAAGGGGCGTATGGACAATGAGCAGTTCTTC.